These T cell receptor beta chains were read from a single sample in a study of early T cells in non-severe SARS-CoV-2 infection. From the 5' RACE reads, TCRdb called clonotypes with MiXCR, one entry per CDR3 protein. The top ten hold around 7.6% of the sample, which has 35,000 to 45,000 distinct CDR3 sequences, over 4.5% seen once. The sequenced material came from whole blood. The receptors were sampled from an adult who was a healthcare worker with PCR-confirmed SARS-CoV-2 infection or an uninfected control (not recorded which). Each CDR3 is given with its conserved first and last residue. The D gene is left open where the match is weak. The size of a clone is reported for some rows only, either as once, few or many, or as a class for expanded clones.

j_call | d_call | v_call | clone_size | cdr3_aa | cdr3_nt
TRBJ1-2 | . | TRBV10-3 | many | CAIGGSQAGGSDRGYTF | TGTGCCATCGGCGGGTCCCAGGCCGGGGGATCGGATCGGGGCTACACCTTC
TRBJ2-5 | . | TRBV29-1 | few | CSAEVGQETQYF | TGCAGCGCTGAAGTAGGGCAAGAGACCCAGTACTTC
TRBJ2-1 | TRBD2 | TRBV5-1 | many | CASSLSGGRVNEQFF | TGCGCCAGCAGCTTGTCTGGCGGGAGAGTGAATGAGCAGTTCTTC
TRBJ2-1 | TRBD2 | TRBV20-1 | many | CSAPKGSGRPGEQFF | TGCAGTGCCCCCAAGGGGAGCGGGAGACCAGGTGAGCAGTTCTTC
TRBJ2-7 | TRBD2 | TRBV7-9 | many | CASEGAGAYEQYF | TGTGCCAGCGAAGGGGCGGGGGCCTACGAGCAGTACTTC
TRBJ1-2 | . | TRBV19 | many | CASSIYSGGYTF | TGTGCCAGTAGTATCTACAGCGGAGGCTACACCTTC
TRBJ1-1 | . | TRBV20-1 | many | CSLLKGNTEAFF | TGCAGTCTCCTAAAGGGGAACACTGAAGCTTTCTTT
TRBJ2-7 | . | TRBV19 | many | CASSRTADYEQYF | TGTGCCAGTAGTAGAACAGCGGACTACGAGCAGTACTTC
TRBJ2-7 | . | TRBV9 | . | CASSVDGQRVSEQYF | TGTGCCAGCAGCGTAGACGGACAGCGGGTTTCCGAGCAGTACTTC
TRBJ2-7 | . | TRBV7-9 | many | CASSVGGEQYF | TGTGCCAGCAGCGTAGGAGGGGAGCAGTACTTC
TRBJ1-2 | . | TRBV7-2 | many | CASSRDFKLLGYTF | TGTGCCAGCAGCCGGGACTTTAAGTTGCTTGGCTACACCTTC
TRBJ2-1 | TRBD2 | TRBV20-1 | . | CSARAGAGGHNEQFF | TGCAGTGCTAGAGCGGGAGCGGGGGGGCACAATGAGCAGTTCTTC
TRBJ2-6 | TRBD1 | TRBV27 | many | CASSYTGQAGANVLTF | TGTGCCAGCAGTTACACGGGACAGGCTGGGGCCAACGTCCTGACTTTC
TRBJ2-7 | . | TRBV20-1 | . | CSASIRRGNSYEQYF | TGCAGTGCTTCAATACGCCGGGGGAACTCCTACGAGCAGTACTTC
TRBJ2-1 | TRBD2 | TRBV6-5 | many | CASKGTSGRQHNEQFF | TGTGCCAGCAAAGGGACTAGCGGGAGGCAACACAATGAGCAGTTCTTC
TRBJ2-2 | TRBD2 | TRBV7-3 | . | CASSLRDRGAGELFF | TGTGCCAGCAGCCTCCGGGACCGGGGGGCCGGGGAGCTGTTTTTT
TRBJ2-3 | . | TRBV6-2/TRBV6-3 | few | CASSPTTDTQYF | TGTGCCAGCAGCCCCACAACAGATACGCAGTATTTT
TRBJ2-2 | TRBD1 | TRBV12-3/TRBV12-4 | many | CASTGTGFAGELFF | TGTGCCAGCACCGGGACAGGGTTCGCCGGGGAGCTGTTTTTT
TRBJ2-3 | . | TRBV3-1 | . | CASSPSGDTQYF | TGTGCCAGCAGCCCGTCGGGGGATACGCAGTATTTT
TRBJ2-1 | TRBD1 | TRBV5-1 | many | CASSLTGVRNEQFF | TGCGCCAGCAGCTTGACAGGGGTCAGGAATGAGCAGTTCTTC
TRBJ2-7 | . | TRBV29-1 | medium-sized | CSVEENPYEQYF | TGCAGCGTAGAGGAGAACCCCTACGAGCAGTACTTC
TRBJ1-4 | . | TRBV5-1 | many | CASSRPSVQLFF | TGCGCCAGCAGCCGACCCTCGGTTCAACTGTTTTTT